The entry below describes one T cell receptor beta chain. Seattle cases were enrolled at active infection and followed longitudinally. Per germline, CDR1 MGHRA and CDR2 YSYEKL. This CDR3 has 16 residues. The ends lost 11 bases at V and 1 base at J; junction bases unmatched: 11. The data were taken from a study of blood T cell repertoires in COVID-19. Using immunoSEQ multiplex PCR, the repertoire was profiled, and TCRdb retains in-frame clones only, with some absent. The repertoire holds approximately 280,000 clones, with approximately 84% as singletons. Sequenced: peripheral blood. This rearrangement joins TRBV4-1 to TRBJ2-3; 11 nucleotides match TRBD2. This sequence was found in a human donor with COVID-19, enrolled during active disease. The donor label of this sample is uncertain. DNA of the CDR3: TGCGCCTCGACTAGCGGGACGTTGGGGGGCACAGATACGCAGTATTTT. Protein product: CASTSGTLGGTDTQYF.